What follows describes a single TCR beta chain. This sample was included in a study of shared clonotypes between healthy human individuals. The V end was cut by 3 bases, the J end by 6 bases, with 18 bases between. Germline V gene lookup returns CDR1 SGHTS and CDR2 YDEGEE. The CDR3 is 15 amino acids. TCRdb's copy holds only in-frame clones and misses some; the assay was immunoSEQ multiplex PCR. The repertoire holds a few million clones, with approximately 93% as singletons. What was sequenced was naive CD4+ T cells from PBMCs. Noted subset: CD45RA+ positively selected. The receptor's source is a man younger than 30 in good health. Some clones in this sample may be carry-over from other donors' samples. The rearrangement uses TRBV5-8 and TRBJ1-2, with D possibly matching TRBD1 (5 bases). The CDR3 region is CASSSRSRAGDGYTF. In DNA form, the CDR3 reads TGTGCCAGCAGCTCCAGAAGCAGGGCCGGTGATGGCTACACCTTC.